This record looks at one TCR beta chain sequence and its context. Its antigen is as yet unknown. The sample originates from a study of cytomegalovirus exposure and HLA in healthy donors. Across the study: Later, an analysis reported that the 120 or so validation repertoires had used the same platform as the 550 to 750 first-cohort repertoires. Study findings and constraints: Both high specificity and high sensitivity reportedly marked the classifier's diagnosis of cytomegalovirus status. Most TCR sequences proved rare, with some public TCRs found in many donors.

The V gene's germline CDR1 is SGHDT and CDR2 YYEEEE. The length of the CDR3 is 19 residues. V lost 2 bases and J lost 5; bases outside the gene matches: 20. Measured with immunoSEQ multiplex PCR; TCRdb has only the in-frame clones, and not every one. The sample yields roughly 150,000 clones, approximately 86% seen once. The chain has TRBV5-6 and TRBJ2-7, with 9 bases identical to TRBD1. The sample was PBMCs. The sequence derives from a woman between 18 and 30 years old in good health and CMV-seronegative. DNA for the CDR3: TGTGCCAGCAGCTTCTACCTACGGATGGGACAGGGAGAAACGGACGAGCAGTACTTC. It codes for CASSFYLRMGQGETDEQYF.